This record concerns one T cell receptor beta chain sequence. Authors' analysis steps: How many nucleated cells were present was estimated from reference gene primer amplification. TCRdb's table, derived via immunoSEQ multiplex PCR, lists solely in-frame clones and lacks some. For V, J and clone size, that table is used; D and trimming come from the DNA. The table has 40,000 or so clones, about 85% seen once. This sample is drawn from a study of blood T cell repertoires in COVID-19. Study-wide background: The United States, Italy and Spain supplied acute and convalescent COVID-19 samples. PBMCs, B-cell-depleted T cells, or T cells provided the cDNA or gDNA that made up the material.

Trimming removed 5 bases at V and 1 base at J, with 7 bases between. This CDR3 comprises 13 residues. CDR1 and CDR2 (germline): SGHTA, FQGTGA. The TCR comes from a human donor in a cohort sampled during active COVID-19. The rearrangement links TRBV7-3 to TRBJ2-3, with D maybe TRBD1 (6 bases). What was sequenced was peripheral blood. The CDR3 spells CASSPGGTDTQYF. In nucleotides, the CDR3 is TGTGCCAGCAGCCCAGGGGGCACAGATACGCAGTATTTT.